The rows below give T cell receptor beta chains drawn from one sample of a study of blood T cell repertoires in COVID-19. Produced via immunoSEQ multiplex PCR; TCRdb's table is partial and in-frame only. The table lists 150,000 or so clones, over 75% of them singletons. Sequencing was performed on peripheral blood. These receptors were collected from a man in his late teens or twenties with COVID-19, enrolled during active disease. The CDR3 runs from the conserved cysteine through the conserved F or W. Fields, in order: CDR3 protein, V gene, D gene, J gene. A D gene is named only where the DNA matches it firmly.

CDR3aa: CASSLVPAGADYQETQYF
v_gene: TRBV7-6
d_gene: TRBD2
j_gene: TRBJ2-5

CDR3aa: CSVTHLVGSGETQYF
v_gene: TRBV29-1
d_gene: -
j_gene: TRBJ2-5

CDR3aa: CAVNGQDFLGGEVGEQYF
v_gene: TRBV30
d_gene: TRBD1
j_gene: TRBJ2-7

CDR3aa: CASSWTGLPYEQYF
v_gene: TRBV5-6
d_gene: -
j_gene: TRBJ2-7

CDR3aa: CASKGLASTGELFF
v_gene: TRBV6-5
d_gene: TRBD2
j_gene: TRBJ2-2

CDR3aa: CASSLDRERQYF
v_gene: TRBV11-1
d_gene: -
j_gene: TRBJ2-7

CDR3aa: CASSEARGLAAYNEQFF
v_gene: TRBV6-1
d_gene: TRBD2
j_gene: TRBJ2-1

CDR3aa: CASSQDWGLLYEQYF
v_gene: TRBV4-3
d_gene: -
j_gene: TRBJ2-7

CDR3aa: CASSLPGGPYYEQYF
v_gene: TRBV5-1
d_gene: TRBD1
j_gene: TRBJ2-7

CDR3aa: CASSPSAGRSEKLFF
v_gene: TRBV3-1/TRBV3-2
d_gene: -
j_gene: TRBJ1-4

CDR3aa: CASRLQLAGGHNEQFF
v_gene: TRBV7-2
d_gene: TRBD2
j_gene: TRBJ2-1

CDR3aa: CASSAQGGGNEQFF
v_gene: TRBV2
d_gene: TRBD1
j_gene: TRBJ2-1

CDR3aa: CASSQLLQERVDGYTF
v_gene: TRBV3-1/TRBV3-2
d_gene: -
j_gene: TRBJ1-2

CDR3aa: CASSPHGGVTDTQYF
v_gene: TRBV28
d_gene: -
j_gene: TRBJ2-3

CDR3aa: CASIGGIGRELFF
v_gene: TRBV12-3/TRBV12-4
d_gene: -
j_gene: TRBJ1-4

CDR3aa: CASSQDRQPQYF
v_gene: TRBV28
d_gene: TRBD1
j_gene: TRBJ2-5

CDR3aa: CASSPVLTGSGTEAFF
v_gene: TRBV9
d_gene: TRBD1
j_gene: TRBJ1-1

CDR3aa: CASSFPRTRTTGELFF
v_gene: TRBV7-8
d_gene: TRBD2
j_gene: TRBJ2-2

CDR3aa: CASSYGGDTSYEQYF
v_gene: TRBV6-2/TRBV6-3
d_gene: -
j_gene: TRBJ2-7

CDR3aa: CSVVDRSDQPQHF
v_gene: TRBV29-1
d_gene: -
j_gene: TRBJ1-5

CDR3aa: CASSQNRGWQFF
v_gene: TRBV11-3
d_gene: -
j_gene: TRBJ2-1

CDR3aa: CASSQGLAGIYEQYF
v_gene: TRBV5-1
d_gene: TRBD2
j_gene: TRBJ2-7

CDR3aa: CAGSRGRPLIEQYF
v_gene: TRBV6-5
d_gene: -
j_gene: TRBJ2-7

CDR3aa: CATSRPGQGAYEQYF
v_gene: TRBV15
d_gene: TRBD1
j_gene: TRBJ2-7